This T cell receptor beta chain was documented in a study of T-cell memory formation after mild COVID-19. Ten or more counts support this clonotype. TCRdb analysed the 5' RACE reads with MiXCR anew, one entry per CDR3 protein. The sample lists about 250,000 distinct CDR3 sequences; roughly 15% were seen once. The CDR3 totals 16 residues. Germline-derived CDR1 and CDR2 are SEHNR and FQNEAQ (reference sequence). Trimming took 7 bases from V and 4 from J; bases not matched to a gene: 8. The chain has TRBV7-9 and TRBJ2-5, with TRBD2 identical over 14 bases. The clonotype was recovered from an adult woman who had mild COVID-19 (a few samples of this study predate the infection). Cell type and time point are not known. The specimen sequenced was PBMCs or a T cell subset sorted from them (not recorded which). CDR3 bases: TGTGCCAGCACCCCTCCCGGGACTAGCGGGGGAGAGACCCAGTACTTC. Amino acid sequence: CASTPPGTSGGETQYF.